The rows below give T cell receptor beta chains drawn from one sample of a study of control samples from healthy donors and cancer patients. Data came from immunoSEQ multiplex PCR; TCRdb stores just in-frame clones and leaves some out. Of 150,000 to 200,000 clones listed, about 90% were seen once; the top ten hold 2%. The sequencing input was blood. Source of these receptors: a woman in her thirties or forties in good health. Both conserved end residues are part of each CDR3. The order of the fields is clone size, D gene, CDR3 length, V gene, J gene, CDR3 protein, CDR3 DNA. The D gene is left open where the match is weak. Clone size is not always given. Where it is, it says once, few, many or a class for expanded clones.

>NA|TRBD1|16|TRBV7-9|TRBJ1-6
CASSLAPGTANSPLHF
TGTGCCAGCAGCTTAGCGCCCGGGACAGCTAATTCACCCCTCCACTTT
>NA|TRBD1|16|TRBV5-1|TRBJ1-1
CASSLPQGAGNTEAFF
TGCGCCAGCAGCTTACCACAGGGGGCGGGGAACACTGAAGCTTTCTTT
>NA|TRBD2|19|TRBV18|TRBJ2-5
CASSPLIFAGGGNQETQYF
TGTGCCAGCTCACCACTGATTTTTGCCGGCGGGGGAAACCAAGAGACCCAGTACTTC
>NA|NA|14|TRBV5-1|TRBJ2-5
CASSLAAGQETQYF
TGCGCCAGCAGCTTGGCTGCGGGTCAAGAGACCCAGTACTTC
>once|TRBD1|16|TRBV7-9|TRBJ2-3
CASSSPLGQGGDTQYF
TGTGCCAGCAGCTCACCCCTGGGACAGGGAGGAGATACGCAGTATTTT
>once|NA|14|TRBV11-1|TRBJ1-1
CASSQQNMNTEAFF
TGTGCCAGCAGCCAACAGAATATGAACACTGAAGCTTTCTTT
>once|NA|13|TRBV12-3/TRBV12-4|TRBJ1-1
CASNPDWNTEAFF
TGTGCCAGCAACCCGGACTGGAACACTGAAGCTTTCTTT
>NA|NA|12|TRBV2|TRBJ1-2
CASAALSLSGTF
TGTGCCAGTGCAGCTCTGTCTTTGTCCGGGACCTTC
>NA|NA|13|TRBV7-6|TRBJ2-1
CASSWTYSNEQFF
TGTGCCAGCAGCTGGACCTACTCGAATGAGCAGTTCTTC
>few|NA|14|TRBV7-9|TRBJ2-7
CASSIIPGTYEQYF
TGTGCCAGCAGCATCATACCAGGGACGTACGAGCAGTACTTC
>NA|TRBD2|17|TRBV7-6|TRBJ2-2
CASTFSSGGAEDGELFF
TGTGCCAGCACCTTTTCTAGCGGGGGGGCCGAGGACGGGGAGCTGTTTTTT
>NA|TRBD2|15|TRBV19|TRBJ2-7
CASSMLDGGANEQYF
TGTGCCAGTAGTATGCTGGACGGGGGGGCCAACGAGCAGTACTTC
>NA|NA|16|TRBV19|TRBJ1-4
CASSPRTRATNEKLFF
TGTGCCAGTAGTCCCCGGACACGTGCAACTAATGAAAAACTGTTTTTT
>NA|NA|13|TRBV29-1|TRBJ1-1
CSVEFASNTEAFF
TGCAGCGTTGAATTTGCCTCGAACACTGAAGCTTTCTTT
>NA|NA|13|TRBV2|TRBJ2-1
CASSPGPYNEQFF
TGTGCCAGCAGTCCGGGACCCTACAATGAGCAGTTCTTC
>NA|NA|13|TRBV15|TRBJ1-2
CATSRVGSEGYTF
TGTGCCACCAGCAGAGTGGGGTCAGAGGGCTACACCTTC
>NA|NA|14|TRBV3-1/TRBV3-2|TRBJ1-2
CASSPRGADYGYTF
TGTGCCAGCAGCCCCCGAGGGGCAGACTATGGCTACACCTTC
>NA|NA|15|TRBV4-1|TRBJ2-2
CASSQEGADTGELFF
TGCGCCAGCAGCCAAGAGGGGGCGGACACCGGGGAGCTGTTTTTT
>NA|TRBD1|14|TRBV20-1|TRBJ2-1
CSASRGTGNNEQFF
TGCAGTGCTAGTCGGGGGACAGGGAACAATGAGCAGTTCTTC
>NA|NA|15|TRBV18|TRBJ2-5
CASSGRRGDGETQYF
TGTGCCAGCTCGGGGAGGCGAGGGGATGGAGAGACCCAGTACTTC
>NA|TRBD1|16|TRBV7-9|TRBJ1-2
CASSSEGAVSNYGYTF
TGTGCCAGCAGCTCGGAGGGGGCAGTATCTAACTATGGCTACACCTTC
>NA|NA|13|TRBV5-6|TRBJ2-7
CASSFSRLYEQYF
TGTGCCAGCAGTTTTAGCAGGCTTTACGAGCAGTACTTC
>once|TRBD1|15|TRBV5-1|TRBJ2-7
CASSPSLERGREQYF
TGCGCCAGCAGCCCGTCACTAGAGAGGGGGCGGGAGCAGTACTTC
>NA|NA|16|TRBV15|TRBJ2-3
CATSVRAARATDTQYF
TGTGCCACCAGCGTCAGGGCGGCGAGGGCCACAGATACGCAGTATTTT
>NA|NA|12|TRBV11-2|TRBJ1-2
CASSLGRGGATF
TGTGCCAGCAGCTTAGGTCGGGGGGGGGCGACCTTC
>NA|TRBD1|15|TRBV7-7|TRBJ1-3
CASSLTGGEGDTIYF
TGTGCCAGCAGCTTAACAGGGGGCGAGGGAGACACCATATATTTT
>NA|TRBD2|15|TRBV5-1|TRBJ2-7
CASSLVVAGSYEQYF
TGCGCCAGCAGCTTGGTGGTAGCGGGGAGCTACGAGCAGTACTTC
>NA|TRBD1|12|TRBV19|TRBJ2-7
CASSRQGYEQYF
TGTGCCAGTAGTCGACAGGGCTACGAGCAGTACTTC
>NA|NA|12|TRBV12-3/TRBV12-4|TRBJ1-2
CASRRTAYGYTF
TGTGCCAGCAGGCGGACGGCCTATGGCTACACCTTC
>NA|TRBD1|15|TRBV5-1|TRBJ2-7
CASSLDGQGPYEQYF
TGCGCCAGCAGCTTGGACGGACAGGGTCCCTACGAGCAGTACTTC
>NA|NA|12|TRBV7-2|TRBJ2-1
CASSFLAERPFF
TGTGCCAGCAGCTTCTTAGCGGAACGGCCGTTCTTC
>NA|TRBD1|13|TRBV5-1|TRBJ2-7
CASSLGTVYEQYF
TGCGCCAGCAGCCTAGGGACAGTCTACGAGCAGTACTTC
>NA|TRBD2|15|TRBV7-9|TRBJ2-1
CASSLGSGGYNEQFF
TGTGCCAGCAGCTTAGGTAGCGGGGGTTACAATGAGCAGTTCTTC
>NA|NA|13|TRBV7-8|TRBJ2-3
CASSPGLPDTQYF
TGTGCCAGCAGCCCCGGACTTCCCGATACGCAGTATTTT
>NA|NA|15|TRBV9|TRBJ2-3
CASSADRGGTDTQYF
TGTGCCAGCAGCGCGGACAGAGGGGGAACAGATACGCAGTATTTT
>NA|NA|15|TRBV2|TRBJ2-6
CASSQARAGANVLTF
TGTGCCAGCAGTCAAGCCCGAGCTGGGGCCAACGTCCTGACTTTC
>NA|NA|16|TRBV3-1/TRBV3-2|TRBJ1-2
CASSPVFRGTGYGYTF
TGTGCCAGCAGCCCAGTTTTTCGAGGCACCGGGTATGGCTACACCTTC
>NA|NA|16|TRBV3-1/TRBV3-2|TRBJ2-1
CASSPAASGSYNEQFF
TGTGCCAGCAGCCCCGCGGCCAGCGGATCTTACAATGAGCAGTTCTTC
>once|TRBD1|15|TRBV18|TRBJ1-1
CASSPLSRDRAEAFF
TGTGCCAGCTCACCGCTAAGTCGGGACAGGGCTGAAGCTTTCTTT
>NA|TRBD1|14|TRBV19|TRBJ2-5
CASSRDRDQETQYF
TGTGCCAGTAGTCGGGACAGGGACCAAGAGACCCAGTACTTC
>NA|NA|14|TRBV7-2|TRBJ1-5
CATGPTNSNQPQHF
TGTGCCACCGGGCCGACGAATAGCAATCAGCCCCAGCATTTT
>NA|TRBD1|15|TRBV2|TRBJ2-1
CASRTGGVSYNEQFF
TGTGCCAGCCGAACAGGGGGCGTATCCTACAATGAGCAGTTCTTC
>NA|TRBD1|16|TRBV6-6|TRBJ1-5
CASNKADRGRNQPQHF
TGTGCCAGCAATAAAGCTGACAGGGGGCGTAATCAGCCCCAGCATTTT